The T cell receptor (beta chain) described here comes from a study of post-analysis software for immune sequencing data. Study-wide context: Relapsing-remitting, secondary progressive and progressive-relapsing forms of multiple sclerosis all featured among disease courses.

This clonotype was counted once. Antigen specificity is unknown. CDR3 length: 14 amino acids. CDR1 is SNHLY, CDR2 FYNNEI, per germline. The study, taken as a whole, reports: Clustering by F measure revealed strong co-clustering among samples prepared together in one batch. Higher frequency in patients than in controls was seen for roughly five TRBV segments, with TRBV5-6, TRBV5-1 and TRBV20-1 among them.

Unique molecular identifiers featured in each of the TCR beta cDNA libraries. TCRdb re-called the PCR reads through MiXCR, storing one row per CDR3 protein. This table holds under 900,000 distinct CDR3 sequences, under 70% found once. The chain combines TRBV2 with TRBJ2-7, with 8 bases fitting TRBD2. The J call is doubtful: the DNA matches TRBJ2-5 better. Material for sequencing was blood. The TCR was taken from a girl aged 10-17 years with multiple sclerosis. The CDR3 nucleotides are TGTGCCAGCATATTGCGGGGGGCTACGCAGACCCAGTACTTC. Translated, it gives CASILRGATQTQYF.